This T cell receptor beta chain is from a study of cytomegalovirus exposure and HLA in healthy donors. Study results and caveats: Analyzed later, most CMV-associated TCR beta chains appeared HLA-restricted.

Germline values: CDR1 MNHEY, CDR2 SMNVEV (reference sequence). This CDR3 region has 15 residues. Trimming cost V 3 bases and J 4 bases, with 15 bases left between them. PCR involved 60 Vbeta and 13 Jbeta primers. TCRdb's table, derived via immunoSEQ multiplex PCR, lists solely in-frame clones and lacks some. In the table there are under 150,000 clones, more than 65% of which are singletons. A remark on this clone: Its cognate antigen is unknown. The same CDR3 also results from other DNA sequences found in this sample.

This receptor was taken from a woman in her sixties or seventies in good health and CMV-seropositive. Sequenced: PBMCs. The chain links TRBV27 to TRBJ1-2; D is perhaps TRBD1 (5 bases). CDR3 in DNA: TGTGCCAGCAGTTTGGGCCCGGGGGGGAGCTATGGCTACACCTTC. Its protein is CASSLGPGGSYGYTF.